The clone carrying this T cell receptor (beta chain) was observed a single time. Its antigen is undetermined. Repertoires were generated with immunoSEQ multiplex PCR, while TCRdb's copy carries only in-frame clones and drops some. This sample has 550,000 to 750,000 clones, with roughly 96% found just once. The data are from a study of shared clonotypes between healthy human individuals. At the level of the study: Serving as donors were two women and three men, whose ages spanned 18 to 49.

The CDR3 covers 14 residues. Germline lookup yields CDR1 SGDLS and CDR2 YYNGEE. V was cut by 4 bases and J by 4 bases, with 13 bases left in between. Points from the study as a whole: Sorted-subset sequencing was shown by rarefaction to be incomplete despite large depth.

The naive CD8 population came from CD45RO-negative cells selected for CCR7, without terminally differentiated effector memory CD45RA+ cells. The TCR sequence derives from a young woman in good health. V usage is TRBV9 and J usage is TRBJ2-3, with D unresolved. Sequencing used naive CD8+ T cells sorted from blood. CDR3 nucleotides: TGTGCCAGCAGCCCCCGGTCAGCTTCAGATACGCAGTATTTT. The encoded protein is CASSPRSASDTQYF. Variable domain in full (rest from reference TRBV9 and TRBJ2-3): DSGVTQTPKHLITATGQRVTLRCSPRSGDLSVYWYQQSLDQGLQFLIQYYNGEERAKGNILERFSAQQFPDLHSELNLSSLELGDSALYFCASSPRSASDTQYFGPGTRLTVL.